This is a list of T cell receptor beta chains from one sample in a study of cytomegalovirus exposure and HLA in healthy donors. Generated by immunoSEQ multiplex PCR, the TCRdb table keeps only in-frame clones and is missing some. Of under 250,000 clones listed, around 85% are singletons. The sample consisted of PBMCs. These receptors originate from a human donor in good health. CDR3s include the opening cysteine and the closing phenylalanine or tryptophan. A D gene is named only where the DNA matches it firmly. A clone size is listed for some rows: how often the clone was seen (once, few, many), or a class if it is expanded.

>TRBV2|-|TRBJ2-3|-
CASSEVGAPSTDTQYF
TGTGCCAGCAGTGAAGTAGGGGCCCCTAGCACAGATACGCAGTATTTT
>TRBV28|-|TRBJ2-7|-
CASSLEYTYEQYF
TGTGCCAGCAGTTTAGAGTATACCTACGAGCAGTACTTC
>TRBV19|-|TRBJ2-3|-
CASSMSRGGTTDTQYF
TGTGCCAGTAGTATGTCTAGAGGAGGGACCACAGATACGCAGTATTTT
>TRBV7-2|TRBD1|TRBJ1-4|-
CASSRVSGGSNEKLFF
TGTGCCAGCAGCCGCGTTTCAGGGGGCAGTAATGAAAAACTGTTTTTT
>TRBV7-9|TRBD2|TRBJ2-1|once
CASSLWRLAGSSSYNERFF
TGTGCCAGCAGCTTATGGCGGCTAGCGGGCTCGAGCTCCTACAATGAGCGGTTCTTC
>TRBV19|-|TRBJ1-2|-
CASSLGTLRGYGYTF
TGTGCCAGTAGTTTGGGGACACTAAGAGGTTATGGCTACACCTTC
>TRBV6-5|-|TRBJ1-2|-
CASKGGDHGYTF
TGTGCCAGCAAGGGGGGGGATCATGGCTACACCTTC
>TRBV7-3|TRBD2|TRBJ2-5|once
CASSRGGAGETQYF
TGTGCCAGCAGCCGCGGGGGGGCGGGTGAGACCCAGTACTTC
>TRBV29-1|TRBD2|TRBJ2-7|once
CSVRTSGSYEQYF
TGCAGCGTCCGTACTAGCGGCTCCTACGAGCAGTACTTC
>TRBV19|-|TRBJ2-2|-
CASSILAGNTGELFF
TGTGCCAGTAGTATTCTTGCGGGGAACACCGGGGAGCTGTTTTTT
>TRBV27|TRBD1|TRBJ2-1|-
CASTRDRGRDNEQFF
TGTGCCAGCACACGGGACAGGGGTAGGGACAATGAGCAGTTCTTC
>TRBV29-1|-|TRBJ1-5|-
CSVGQGRQPQHF
TGCAGCGTTGGGCAGGGGCGCCAGCCCCAGCATTTT
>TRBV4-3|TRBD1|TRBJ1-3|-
CASSLDLGQATGTIYF
TGCGCCAGCAGCTTAGACCTAGGACAGGCGACTGGCACCATATATTTT
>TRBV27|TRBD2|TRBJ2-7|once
CASSYAVDTTSGGLYEQYF
TGTGCCAGCAGTTATGCCGTAGACACGACTAGCGGGGGACTCTACGAGCAGTACTTC
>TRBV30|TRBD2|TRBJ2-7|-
CAWTGRADYYEQYF
TGTGCCTGGACAGGGAGGGCAGACTACTACGAGCAGTACTTC
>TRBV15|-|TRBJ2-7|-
CATSRETTEQYF
TGTGCCACCAGCAGAGAAACAACCGAGCAGTACTTC
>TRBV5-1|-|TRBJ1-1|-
CASSMTDRRTEAFF
TGCGCCAGCAGCATGACTGACAGGAGAACTGAAGCTTTCTTT
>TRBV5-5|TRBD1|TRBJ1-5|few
CASSLRQGVGNQPQHF
TGTGCCAGCAGCTTACGACAGGGGGTCGGCAATCAGCCCCAGCATTTT
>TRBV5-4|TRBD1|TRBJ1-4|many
CASSRTGRDEKLFF
TGTGCCAGCAGCCGGACAGGGAGGGATGAAAAACTGTTTTTT
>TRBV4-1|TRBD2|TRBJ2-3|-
CASSQDPLKWGSGRPTTDTQYF
TGCGCCAGCAGCCAAGATCCTCTTAAGTGGGGTAGCGGGAGGCCTACCACAGATACGCAGTATTTT
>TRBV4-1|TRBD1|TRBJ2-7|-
CASSPSGTGQGYEQYF
TGCGCCAGCAGCCCCTCCGGGACGGGACAGGGTTACGAGCAGTACTTC
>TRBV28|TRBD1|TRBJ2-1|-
CASSSGTAYLHEQFF
TGTGCCAGCAGTTCAGGGACAGCGTATCTCCATGAGCAGTTCTTC
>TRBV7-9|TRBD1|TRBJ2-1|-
CASSPGTGDPNEQFF
TGTGCCAGCAGCCCTGGGACAGGGGACCCCAATGAGCAGTTCTTC
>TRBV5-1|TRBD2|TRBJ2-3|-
CASSSGLAGGTDTQYF
TGCGCCAGCAGCTCGGGACTAGCGGGAGGCACAGATACGCAGTATTTT
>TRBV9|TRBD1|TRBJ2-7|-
CASSLGQGAYEQYF
TGTGCCAGCAGCCTGGGACAGGGGGCGTACGAGCAGTACTTC
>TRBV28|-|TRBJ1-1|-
CASSLGGIAEAFF
TGTGCCAGCAGTTTAGGCGGAATCGCTGAAGCTTTCTTT
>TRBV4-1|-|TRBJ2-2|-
CASSWARNRATGELFF
TGCGCCAGCAGCTGGGCGCGGAACAGGGCCACCGGGGAGCTGTTTTTT
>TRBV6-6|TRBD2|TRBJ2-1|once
CATARASGYNEQFF
TGTGCCACCGCGCGGGCTAGCGGATACAATGAGCAGTTCTTC
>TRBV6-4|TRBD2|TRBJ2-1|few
CASSDVAGDGYNEQFF
TGTGCCAGCAGTGACGTGGCGGGAGATGGATACAATGAGCAGTTCTTC
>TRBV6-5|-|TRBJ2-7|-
CASSYRRDSTHEQYF
TGTGCCAGCAGTTACCGAAGAGACAGTACCCACGAGCAGTACTTC
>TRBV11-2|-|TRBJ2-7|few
CASGSHYEQYF
TGTGCCAGCGGGAGTCACTACGAGCAGTACTTC
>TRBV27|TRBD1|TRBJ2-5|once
CASSTRTGQMTQYF
TGTGCCAGCAGTACCCGGACAGGTCAAATGACCCAGTACTTC
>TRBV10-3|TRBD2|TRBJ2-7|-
CAISDERESYEQYF
TGTGCCATCAGTGACGAGCGGGAGTCCTACGAGCAGTACTTC
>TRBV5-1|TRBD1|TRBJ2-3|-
CASSLGGTGIDTQYF
TGCGCCAGCAGCTTGGGGGGGACAGGCATAGATACGCAGTATTTT
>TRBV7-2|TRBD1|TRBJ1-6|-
CASSFETGRNSPLHF
TGTGCCAGCAGCTTCGAGACAGGGCGTAATTCACCCCTCCACTTT
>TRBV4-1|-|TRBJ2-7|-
CASSPTATSYEQYF
TGCGCCAGCAGCCCCACCGCGACTAGCTACGAGCAGTACTTC
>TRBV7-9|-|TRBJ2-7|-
CSSSLLSGGHSYEQYF
TGTTCCAGCAGCTTATTGTCCGGGGGGCACTCCTACGAGCAGTACTTC
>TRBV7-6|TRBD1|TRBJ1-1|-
CASSRQGGGTEAFF
TGTGCCAGCAGCAGACAGGGTGGAGGCACTGAAGCTTTCTTT
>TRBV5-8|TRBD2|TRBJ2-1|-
CASRLAGGGNEQFF
TGTGCCAGCCGTCTAGCGGGAGGTGGCAATGAGCAGTTCTTC
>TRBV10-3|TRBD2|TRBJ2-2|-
CAISEVREGFSGELFF
TGTGCCATCAGTGAGGTGCGGGAGGGGTTTTCCGGGGAGCTGTTTTTT
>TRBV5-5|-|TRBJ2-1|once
CASSQPGLPSGEQFF
TGTGCCAGCAGCCAACCGGGACTTCCCTCCGGTGAGCAGTTCTTC
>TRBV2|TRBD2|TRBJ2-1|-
CAITLRASGSSPYNEQFF
TGTGCCATTACATTACGGGCTAGCGGGAGTTCTCCCTACAATGAGCAGTTCTTC
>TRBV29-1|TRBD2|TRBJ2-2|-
CSVALPGLAPYTGELFF
TGCAGCGTTGCCCTCCCAGGACTAGCGCCTTACACCGGGGAGCTGTTTTTT
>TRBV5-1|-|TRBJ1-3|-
CASSLSGTGNTIYF
TGCGCCAGCTCCCTATCAGGCACTGGAAACACCATATATTTT